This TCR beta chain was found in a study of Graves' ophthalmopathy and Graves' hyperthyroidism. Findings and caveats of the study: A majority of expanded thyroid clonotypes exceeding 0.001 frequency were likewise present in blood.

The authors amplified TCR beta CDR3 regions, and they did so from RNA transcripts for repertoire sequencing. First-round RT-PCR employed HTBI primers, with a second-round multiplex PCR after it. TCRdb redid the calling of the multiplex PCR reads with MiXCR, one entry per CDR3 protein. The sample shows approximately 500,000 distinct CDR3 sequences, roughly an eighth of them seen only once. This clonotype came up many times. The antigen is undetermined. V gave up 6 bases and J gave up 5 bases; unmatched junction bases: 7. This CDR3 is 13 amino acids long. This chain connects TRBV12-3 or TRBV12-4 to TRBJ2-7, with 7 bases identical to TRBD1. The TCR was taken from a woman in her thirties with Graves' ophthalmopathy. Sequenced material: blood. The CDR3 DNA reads TGTGCCAGCAGCTACAGGGGAGCGCACGAGCAGTACTTC. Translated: CASSYRGAHEQYF.